Below, one T cell receptor (beta chain) is given with its context. The data belong to a study of cytotoxic CD8 clonotypes in ibrutinib-treated CLL. Clones were read by immunoSEQ multiplex PCR, and TCRdb kept only the in-frame ones, dropping some. The table lists some 81,000 clones, around 79% of them singletons, with roughly 5% in the top ten. The material sequenced was PBMCs, taken after 12 months of ibrutinib treatment. The TCR was taken from a human donor with chronic lymphocytic leukemia.

CDR3 protein: CAWSPGLGYEQYF. CDR3 DNA sequence: TGTGCCTGGAGCCCGGGACTAGGCTACGAGCAGTACTTC. The chain employs TRBV30 and TRBJ2-7, with TRBD2 identical over 8 bases. This CDR3 contains 13 residues. CDR1 and CDR2 from the germline V gene are GTSNPN and SVGIG (reference sequence). V lost 3 bases, J lost 3 bases, and 4 bases stayed unmatched.